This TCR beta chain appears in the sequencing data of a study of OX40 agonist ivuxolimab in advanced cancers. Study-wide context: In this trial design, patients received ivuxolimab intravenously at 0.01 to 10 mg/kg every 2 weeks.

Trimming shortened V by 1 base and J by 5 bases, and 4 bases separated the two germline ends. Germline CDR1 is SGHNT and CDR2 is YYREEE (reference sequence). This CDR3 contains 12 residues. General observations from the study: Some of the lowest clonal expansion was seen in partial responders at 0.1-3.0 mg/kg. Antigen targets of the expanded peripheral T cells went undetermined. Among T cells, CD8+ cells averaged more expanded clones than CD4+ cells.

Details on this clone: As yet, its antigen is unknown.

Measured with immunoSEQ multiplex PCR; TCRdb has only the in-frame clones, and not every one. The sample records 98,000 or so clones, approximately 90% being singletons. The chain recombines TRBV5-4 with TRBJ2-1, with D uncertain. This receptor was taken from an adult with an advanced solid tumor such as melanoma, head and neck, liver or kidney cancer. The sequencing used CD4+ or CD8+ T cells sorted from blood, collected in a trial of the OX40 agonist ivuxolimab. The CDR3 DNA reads TGTGCCAGCAGCTTGTGGAACAATGAGCAGTTCTTC. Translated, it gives CASSLWNNEQFF.